A selection of T cell receptor beta chains follows, all from one sample in a study of blood T cell repertoires in COVID-19. Produced via immunoSEQ multiplex PCR; TCRdb's table is partial and in-frame only. Among about 99,000 clones, more than 80% were seen once, and the ten largest hold approximately 3.4%. Sequencing was performed on peripheral blood. The receptors originated from a woman aged 60-75 years with acute or convalescent COVID-19. CDR3s include the opening cysteine and the closing phenylalanine or tryptophan. The D gene is left open where the match is weak. Clone size is not always given. Where it is, it says once, few, many or a class for expanded clones.

cdr3_nt	cdr3_aa	j_call	clone_size	d_call	v_call
TGCGCCAGCAGCTTCGACTGGAGTTCACCCCTCCACTTT	CASSFDWSSPLHF	TRBJ1-6	NA	NA	TRBV5-1
TGTGCCAGCAGCCCAGGGTTGACAAATGGCTACACCTTC	CASSPGLTNGYTF	TRBJ1-2	NA	NA	TRBV6-5
TGTGCCAGCAGCTTAATTCACGGGGGGGAGCTGTTTTTT	CASSLIHGGELFF	TRBJ2-2	once	NA	TRBV7-3
TGTGCCAGCAGCTTGGGAGGGACTAGCGGGAGCAATGAGCAGTTCTTC	CASSLGGTSGSNEQFF	TRBJ2-1	NA	TRBD2	TRBV5-4
TGTGCCAGCAGCTCCGGGACAGATCTCAATCAGCCCCAGCATTTT	CASSSGTDLNQPQHF	TRBJ1-5	NA	TRBD1	TRBV6-5
TGCGCCAGCAGCTACCCGACTAGCGGGAGGGAGACCCAGTACTTC	CASSYPTSGRETQYF	TRBJ2-5	NA	TRBD2	TRBV5-1
TGTGCCAGCAGTCCCCACTACGAGCAGTACTTC	CASSPHYEQYF	TRBJ2-7	NA	NA	TRBV2
TGCGCCAGCAGCTTGGAGGGACAAAAGAACACTGAAGCTTTCTTT	CASSLEGQKNTEAFF	TRBJ1-1	NA	NA	TRBV5-1
TGTGCCAGCAACCGGGACAGGGTATCGCGTCCCTCTGACGCCGTATACAATGAGCAGTTCTTC	CASNRDRVSRPSDAVYNEQFF	TRBJ2-1	NA	TRBD1	TRBV28
TGTGCCAGCAGTACCGACAGGGCAGCCTATGGCTACACCTTC	CASSTDRAAYGYTF	TRBJ1-2	NA	TRBD1	TRBV6-5
TGCGCCAGCAGCCCCCGGACTAGCCTCTCCTACAATGAGCAGTTCTTC	CASSPRTSLSYNEQFF	TRBJ2-1	NA	TRBD2	TRBV4-1
TGCGCCAGCAGCTTGGGTAACGTAGGGGGAGATGGCTACACCTTC	CASSLGNVGGDGYTF	TRBJ1-2	NA	NA	TRBV5-1
TGTGCCAGCAGGGGGGGGGCAAACACTGAAGCTTTCTTT	CASRGGANTEAFF	TRBJ1-1	NA	NA	TRBV5-4
TGCAGCGTCGCCCCCGGACTAGCGGGAGTCGGGGGACGGGAGACCCAGTACTTC	CSVAPGLAGVGGRETQYF	TRBJ2-5	NA	TRBD2	TRBV29-1
TGTGCCTGGAGTGTACGGGGACTAGCGGACATCACAGATACGCAGTATTTT	CAWSVRGLADITDTQYF	TRBJ2-3	once	TRBD2	TRBV30
TGTGCCATACAGGGTCGGACGACAGATACGCAGTATTTT	CAIQGRTTDTQYF	TRBJ2-3	NA	NA	TRBV2
TGTGCCAGCAGCTTGCCTCGGGCGGGGGTCTACACTGAAGCTTTCTTT	CASSLPRAGVYTEAFF	TRBJ1-1	NA	NA	TRBV5-4
TGTGCCAGCAGCTCGGGAGGGCGGAATTCACCCCTCCACTTT	CASSSGGRNSPLHF	TRBJ1-6	NA	NA	TRBV13
TGCGCCAGCAGGAAGGAGGCAGCGGACTCTGGAAACACCATATATTTT	CASRKEAADSGNTIYF	TRBJ1-3	NA	NA	TRBV4-1
TGCGCCAGCAGCCAAGAACCGGGACTAGGCAACAATGAGCAGTTCTTC	CASSQEPGLGNNEQFF	TRBJ2-1	NA	TRBD2	TRBV4-1
TGTGCCAGCAGCGTACGGGGGGAGTGGACTGAAGCTTTCTTT	CASSVRGEWTEAFF	TRBJ1-1	NA	NA	TRBV9
TGTGCCAGTATTCCCGGACAGGGTGACACCGGGGAGCTGTTTTTT	CASIPGQGDTGELFF	TRBJ2-2	NA	TRBD1	TRBV19
TGTGCCAGCAGCGTAGATGAGGGAGTCACAGATACGCAGTATTTT	CASSVDEGVTDTQYF	TRBJ2-3	NA	NA	TRBV9
TGTGCCAGCACCCTCAGGGGCCAGGGTGGCGGCTACACCTTC	CASTLRGQGGGYTF	TRBJ1-2	NA	NA	TRBV6-6
TGCGCCAGCAGTACAGCGGGGGGAAACACCGGGGAGCTGTTTTTT	CASSTAGGNTGELFF	TRBJ2-2	NA	TRBD2	TRBV5-1
TGTGCCAGCAGTTTACAGGGGGCAGTTAATGAAAAACTGTTTTTT	CASSLQGAVNEKLFF	TRBJ1-4	NA	TRBD1	TRBV28
TGTGCCAGCAGCCTCCGGACAGGGCGGGGAGAAAAACTGTTTTTT	CASSLRTGRGEKLFF	TRBJ1-4	NA	TRBD1	TRBV3-1/TRBV3-2
TGTGCCAGCAGTGAAGCGGGGACAGGCCCTGGCTACACCTTC	CASSEAGTGPGYTF	TRBJ1-2	NA	TRBD1	TRBV2
TGTGCCAGCAGCCACGGGACTAGCGGGTTAGCCAAAAACATTCAGTACTTC	CASSHGTSGLAKNIQYF	TRBJ2-4	NA	TRBD2	TRBV3-1/TRBV3-2
TGTGCCAGCAGCCCATGGGGACCAGGGGGCGTCGGCACTGAAGCTTTCTTT	CASSPWGPGGVGTEAFF	TRBJ1-1	NA	TRBD1	TRBV3-1/TRBV3-2
TGTGCCAGCCGAAGGACGGAGGGAGATCAGCCCCAGCATTTT	CASRRTEGDQPQHF	TRBJ1-5	once	NA	TRBV9
TGCGCCAGCAACTCAGGACAAACGAACACTGAAGCTTTCTTT	CASNSGQTNTEAFF	TRBJ1-1	once	NA	TRBV5-1
TGTGCCAGCAGCACCGGGACAAGAGATGAAAAACTGTTTTTT	CASSTGTRDEKLFF	TRBJ1-4	NA	NA	TRBV11-2
TGCGCCAGCATCACTCGCGGGGTGGGGACCTACGAGCAGTACTTC	CASITRGVGTYEQYF	TRBJ2-7	once	NA	TRBV10-2
TGTGCCAGCAGTTTCCGGGGATATGGCTACACCTTC	CASSFRGYGYTF	TRBJ1-2	NA	NA	TRBV6-2/TRBV6-3
TGTGCCAGCAGCTATTCTAGCGGGAGCTACTCCTACGAGCAGTACTTC	CASSYSSGSYSYEQYF	TRBJ2-7	NA	TRBD2	TRBV7-9
TGTGCCAGCCGCCCCGGGACCGGGGAGCTGTTTTTT	CASRPGTGELFF	TRBJ2-2	NA	NA	TRBV2
TGTGCCAGTAGTATCTCGCGGGACAGCTCTGGAAACACCATATATTTT	CASSISRDSSGNTIYF	TRBJ1-3	many	TRBD1	TRBV19
TGCAGTGCTGGTGGGGAGGGGAAAGGTGGCTACACCTTC	CSAGGEGKGGYTF	TRBJ1-2	NA	NA	TRBV20-1
TGTGCCAGCAGCAAAGGAGGGAGTGTTGAAGTCAGCTACACCTTC	CASSKGGSVEVSYTF	TRBJ1-2	NA	NA	TRBV21-1
TGTGCCAGCAGCCCCAGGGAGGGCGCTAACTATGGCTACACCTTC	CASSPREGANYGYTF	TRBJ1-2	NA	NA	TRBV9
TGTGCCTGGAGGGAGCGGAGCTTCGCGAACACCGGGGAGCTGTTTTTT	CAWRERSFANTGELFF	TRBJ2-2	NA	NA	TRBV30
TGTGCCAGCAGCCAAGGTGGGGGCGCGAGGGTTTCATACGAGCAGTACTTC	CASSQGGGARVSYEQYF	TRBJ2-7	NA	NA	TRBV3-1/TRBV3-2
TGTGCCAGTAGTATACTTGGGGCCAGAGGCTACACCTTC	CASSILGARGYTF	TRBJ1-2	NA	NA	TRBV19
TGTGCCTGGAGACAGGACGGGTACCGCTCTGGAAACACCATATATTTT	CAWRQDGYRSGNTIYF	TRBJ1-3	NA	NA	TRBV30
TGCAGTGCTCGACAGGGGAATGGCTACACCTTC	CSARQGNGYTF	TRBJ1-2	NA	TRBD1	TRBV20-1
TGTGCCAGCAGCCTCGCAGGGAACACTGAAGCTTTCTTT	CASSLAGNTEAFF	TRBJ1-1	NA	NA	TRBV3-1/TRBV3-2
TGTGCCAGTAGTATGGACAGGGGGGCGCAGAACACTGAAGCTTTCTTT	CASSMDRGAQNTEAFF	TRBJ1-1	NA	TRBD1	TRBV19
TGCAGCGTTGTGGACTACAGCTCCTACGAGCAGTACTTC	CSVVDYSSYEQYF	TRBJ2-7	NA	NA	TRBV29-1
TGTGCCACCAGTGACCCTGCACGGACAGGGGAAAACATTCAGTACTTC	CATSDPARTGENIQYF	TRBJ2-4	NA	TRBD1	TRBV24-1
TGTGCCATCAGTGAGTCCGGGGCGCGGGGAATGGTGACCCAGTACTTC	CAISESGARGMVTQYF	TRBJ2-5	few	NA	TRBV10-3
TGTGCCAGCAGTGCCGGGACTAGCGGGAGGGCAGATACGCAGTATTTT	CASSAGTSGRADTQYF	TRBJ2-3	NA	TRBD2	TRBV27
TGTGCCAGCAGCGTGATGGGGGCGCGCACCTACAATGAGCAGTTCTTC	CASSVMGARTYNEQFF	TRBJ2-1	NA	NA	TRBV3-1/TRBV3-2
TGTGCCAGCAGCTTGGGCGGGTACGCTAGCACAGATACGCAGTATTTT	CASSLGGYASTDTQYF	TRBJ2-3	NA	NA	TRBV5-4
TGTGCCAGCAGCGGCCCCCGGGAGGGAAGTCAGTTCTTC	CASSGPREGSQFF	TRBJ2-1	NA	TRBD2	TRBV9
TGTGCCAGCAGCTTAGGGCTAGCGGGCGAGCAGTACTTC	CASSLGLAGEQYF	TRBJ2-7	NA	TRBD2	TRBV11-2
TGTGCCTGGACTAGCGGGAGAGCTGTAATAGCCAAAAACATTCAGTACTTC	CAWTSGRAVIAKNIQYF	TRBJ2-4	NA	TRBD2	TRBV30
TGCGCCAGCAGCTCCGGACAGAACACAGATACGCAGTATTTT	CASSSGQNTDTQYF	TRBJ2-3	once	NA	TRBV5-1
TGTGCCAGCAGCTATACAGGGTTTGGAACTAATGAAAAACTGTTTTTT	CASSYTGFGTNEKLFF	TRBJ1-4	once	NA	TRBV7-2